This TCR beta chain was observed in a study of regulatory T cells in long-lasting Graves disease. Study-wide results and caveats: Gene preferences differed: TRBV28, TRBJ1-2, TRBJ2-5 in persistent cases. Fewer public clonotypes were shared by new patients (around 990) than by persistent patients (2,741).

Of note for this clonotype: The antigen is unknown. A much bigger clone sits one base away, suggesting this may be a read error. This is likely a read error, given that the CDR3 carries no conserved phenylalanine or tryptophan at its end.

Stated time point: newly diagnosed GD, antithyroid drugs for less than 3 months. PBMC-derived RNA was used for the TCR library. Arm-PCR of CDR3 regions and iRepertoire HTBI primers were used to build TCR beta libraries. One entry per CDR3 protein, called by TCRdb with MiXCR from the multiplex PCR reads. Of some 460,000 distinct CDR3 sequences in the sample, about a sixth were seen once. The V end lost 8 bases, the J end lost 9 bases, and 14 bases lay between the germline ends. This CDR3 contains 12 residues. Germline CDR1 and CDR2: MDHEN and SYDVKM. These data were also filed under a second study, of T cells in Graves' hyperthyroidism and ophthalmopathy. According to that study: Before onset, ophthalmopathy was predicted by the model a median approximately 6.6 months earlier.

This receptor was taken from a man aged 40-49 years with Graves disease. The chain carries TRBV28 and TRBJ2-1, with D hard to call. The specimen was peripheral blood mononuclear cells (PBMCs), collected at new diagnosis, from a patient treated with antithyroid drugs. The CDR3 spells CASGRLGLEQFS. DNA of the CDR3: TGTGCCAGCGGCCGGCTAGGCCTTGAGCAGTTCTCC.